This T cell receptor beta chain comes out of a study of blood T cell repertoires in COVID-19. Looking at the study overall: Acute-phase and convalescent COVID-19 samples originated in the United States, Italy and Spain.

Only in-frame clones appear in the TCRdb table, and some are missing; sequencing was by immunoSEQ multiplex PCR. The sample lists under 300,000 clones; approximately 90% were seen once. The participants were between 18 and 89 years old and came from fewer than 25 US areas. The CDR3 sequence is 17 residues long. Deletions cut 4 bases from V and 2 bases from J, with 21 bases between. From germline, CDR1 is LGHDT and CDR2 YNNKEL (reference sequence). This clonotype originated in a woman aged 25 to 45 with acute COVID-19. The sequencing input was PBMCs or T cells enriched from blood (not recorded which). V gene TRBV3-1 (or the pseudogene TRBV3-2) combines with J gene TRBJ2-7; D is perhaps TRBD1 (6 bases). The chain's CDR3 is CASSPERGRGGTYEQYF. The CDR3 region has the DNA TGTGCCAGCAGCCCAGAGAGGGGCAGGGGCGGCACCTACGAGCAGTACTTC.